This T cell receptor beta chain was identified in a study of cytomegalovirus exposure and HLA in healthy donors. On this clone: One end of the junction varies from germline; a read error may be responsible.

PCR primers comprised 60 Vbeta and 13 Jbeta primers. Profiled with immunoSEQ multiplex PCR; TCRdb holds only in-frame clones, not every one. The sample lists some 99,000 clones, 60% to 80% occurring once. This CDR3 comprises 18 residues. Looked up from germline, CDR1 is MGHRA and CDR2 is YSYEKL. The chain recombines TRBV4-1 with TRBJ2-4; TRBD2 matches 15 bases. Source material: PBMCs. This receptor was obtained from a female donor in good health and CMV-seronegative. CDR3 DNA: TGCGCCATCAGCCCGGGACTAGCGGGAGGTCGGGCCAAAAACATTCAGTACTTC. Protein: CAISPGLAGGRAKNIQYF.